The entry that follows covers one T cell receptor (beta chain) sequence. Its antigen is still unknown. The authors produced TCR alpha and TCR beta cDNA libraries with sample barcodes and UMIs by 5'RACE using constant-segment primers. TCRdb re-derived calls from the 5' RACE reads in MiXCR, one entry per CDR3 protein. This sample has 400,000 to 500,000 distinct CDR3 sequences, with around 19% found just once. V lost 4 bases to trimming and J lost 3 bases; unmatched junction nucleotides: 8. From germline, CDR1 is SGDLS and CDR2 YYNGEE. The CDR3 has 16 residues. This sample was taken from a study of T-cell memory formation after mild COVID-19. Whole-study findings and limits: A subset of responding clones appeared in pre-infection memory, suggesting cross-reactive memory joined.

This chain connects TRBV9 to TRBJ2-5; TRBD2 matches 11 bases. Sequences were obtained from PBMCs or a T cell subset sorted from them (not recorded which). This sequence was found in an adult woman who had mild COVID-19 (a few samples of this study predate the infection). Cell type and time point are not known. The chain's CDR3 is CASSLASGGLKETQYF. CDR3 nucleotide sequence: TGTGCCAGCAGCCTTGCTAGCGGGGGGTTAAAAGAGACCCAGTACTTC. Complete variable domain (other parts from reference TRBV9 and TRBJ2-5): DSGVTQTPKHLITATGQRVTLRCSPRSGDLSVYWYQQSLDQGLQFLIQYYNGEERAKGNILERFSAQQFPDLHSELNLSSLELGDSALYFCASSLASGGLKETQYFGPGTRLLVL.